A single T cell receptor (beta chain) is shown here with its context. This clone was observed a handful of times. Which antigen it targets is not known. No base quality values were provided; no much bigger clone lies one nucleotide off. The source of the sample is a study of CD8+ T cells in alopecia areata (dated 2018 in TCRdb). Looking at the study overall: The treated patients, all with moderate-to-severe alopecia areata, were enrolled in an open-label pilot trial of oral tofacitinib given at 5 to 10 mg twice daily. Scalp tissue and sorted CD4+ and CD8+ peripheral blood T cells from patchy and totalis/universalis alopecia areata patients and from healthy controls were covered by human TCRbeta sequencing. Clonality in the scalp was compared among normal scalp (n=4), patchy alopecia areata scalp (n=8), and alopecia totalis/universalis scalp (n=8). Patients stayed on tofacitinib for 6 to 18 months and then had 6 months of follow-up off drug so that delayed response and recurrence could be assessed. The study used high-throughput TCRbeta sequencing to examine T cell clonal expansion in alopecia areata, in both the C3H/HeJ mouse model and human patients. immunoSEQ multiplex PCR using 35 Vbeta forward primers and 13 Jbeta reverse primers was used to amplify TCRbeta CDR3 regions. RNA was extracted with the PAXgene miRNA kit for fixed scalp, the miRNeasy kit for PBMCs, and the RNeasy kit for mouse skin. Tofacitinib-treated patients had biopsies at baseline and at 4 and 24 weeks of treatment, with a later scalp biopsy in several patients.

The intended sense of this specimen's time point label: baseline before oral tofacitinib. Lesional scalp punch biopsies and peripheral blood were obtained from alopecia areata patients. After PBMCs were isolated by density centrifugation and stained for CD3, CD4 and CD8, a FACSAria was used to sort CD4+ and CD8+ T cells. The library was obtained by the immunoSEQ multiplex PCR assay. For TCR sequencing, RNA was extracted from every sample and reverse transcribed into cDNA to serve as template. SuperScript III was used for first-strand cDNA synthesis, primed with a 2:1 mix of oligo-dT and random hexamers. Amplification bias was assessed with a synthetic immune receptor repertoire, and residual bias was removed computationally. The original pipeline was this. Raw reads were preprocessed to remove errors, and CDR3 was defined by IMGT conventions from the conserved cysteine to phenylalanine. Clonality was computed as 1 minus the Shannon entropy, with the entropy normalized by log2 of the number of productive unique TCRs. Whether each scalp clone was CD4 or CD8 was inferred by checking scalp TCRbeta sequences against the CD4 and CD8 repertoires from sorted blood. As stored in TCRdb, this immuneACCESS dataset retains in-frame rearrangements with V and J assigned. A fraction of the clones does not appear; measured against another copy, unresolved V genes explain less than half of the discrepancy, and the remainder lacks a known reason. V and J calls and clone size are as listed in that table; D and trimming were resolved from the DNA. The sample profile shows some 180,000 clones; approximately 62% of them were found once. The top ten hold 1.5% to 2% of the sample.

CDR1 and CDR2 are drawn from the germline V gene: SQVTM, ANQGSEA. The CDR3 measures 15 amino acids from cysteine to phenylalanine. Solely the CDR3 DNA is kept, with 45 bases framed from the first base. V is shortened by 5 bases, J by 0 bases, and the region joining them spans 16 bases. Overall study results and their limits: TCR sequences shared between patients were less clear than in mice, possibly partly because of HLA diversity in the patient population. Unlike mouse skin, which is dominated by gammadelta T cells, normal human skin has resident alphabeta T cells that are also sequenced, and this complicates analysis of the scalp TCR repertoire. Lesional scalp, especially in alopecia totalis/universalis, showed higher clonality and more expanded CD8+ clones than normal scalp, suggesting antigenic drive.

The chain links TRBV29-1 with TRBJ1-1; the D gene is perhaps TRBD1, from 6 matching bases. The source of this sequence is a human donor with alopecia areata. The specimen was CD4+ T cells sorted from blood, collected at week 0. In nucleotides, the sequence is TGCAGCGTTCGACACCCAGGGGTACTGAACACTGAAGCTTTCTTT. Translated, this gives CSVRHPGVLNTEAFF.